This paragraph covers one T cell receptor (beta chain) sequence. Primed by a sample-barcoded 5' primer and a J-beta primer mix, a second PCR proceeded for 7 to 11 cycles. TCRdb ran MiXCR on the 5' RACE reads and lists one entry per CDR3 protein. The sample lists about 1.8 million distinct CDR3 sequences, approximately 50% occurring once. This specimen belongs to a study of blood T cells in healthy people across ages. V was pared by 0 bases and J by 5 bases, with 6 bases between. CDR3 length: 13 residues. Germline-derived CDR1 and CDR2 are LGHNA and YSLEER. The gene calls are TRBV4-3 and TRBJ2-3; D gene uncertain. The specimen was blood. This clonotype was obtained from a woman in her thirties or forties in good health. The CDR3 region is CASSQDWVDTQYF. The CDR3 DNA is TGCGCCAGCAGCCAAGACTGGGTAGATACGCAGTATTTT.